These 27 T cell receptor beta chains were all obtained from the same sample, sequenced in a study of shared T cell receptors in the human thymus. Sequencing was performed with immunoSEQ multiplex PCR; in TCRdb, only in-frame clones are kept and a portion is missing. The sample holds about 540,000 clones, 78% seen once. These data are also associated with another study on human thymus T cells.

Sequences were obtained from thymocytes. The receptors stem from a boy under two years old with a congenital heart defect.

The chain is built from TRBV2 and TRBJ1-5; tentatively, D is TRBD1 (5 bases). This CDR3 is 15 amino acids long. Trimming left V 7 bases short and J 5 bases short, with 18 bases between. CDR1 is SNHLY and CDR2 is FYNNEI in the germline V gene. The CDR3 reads CASTAVGPGDQPQHF. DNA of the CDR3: TGTGCCAGCACCGCGGTGGGGCCAGGCGATCAGCCCCAGCATTTT.

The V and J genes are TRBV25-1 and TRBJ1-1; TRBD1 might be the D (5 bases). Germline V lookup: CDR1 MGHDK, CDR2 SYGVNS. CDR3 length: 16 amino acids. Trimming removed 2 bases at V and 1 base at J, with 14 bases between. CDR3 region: CASSEARGGTNTEAFF. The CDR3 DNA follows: TGTGCCAGCAGTGAAGCGCGGGGTGGGACGAACACTGAAGCTTTCTTT.

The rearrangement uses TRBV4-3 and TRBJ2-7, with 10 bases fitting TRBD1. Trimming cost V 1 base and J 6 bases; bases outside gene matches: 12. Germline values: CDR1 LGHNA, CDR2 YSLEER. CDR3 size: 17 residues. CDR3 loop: CASSQVGRQGAPIEQYF. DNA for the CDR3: TGCGCCAGCAGCCAAGTGGGAAGACAGGGGGCGCCTATCGAGCAGTACTTC.

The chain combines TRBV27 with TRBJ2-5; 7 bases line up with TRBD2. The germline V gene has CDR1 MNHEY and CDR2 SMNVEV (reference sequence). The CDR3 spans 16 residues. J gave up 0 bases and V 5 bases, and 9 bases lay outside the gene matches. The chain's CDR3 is CASSPTRDYHQETQYF. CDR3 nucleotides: TGTGCCAGCAGTCCAACCCGGGACTACCACCAAGAGACCCAGTACTTC.

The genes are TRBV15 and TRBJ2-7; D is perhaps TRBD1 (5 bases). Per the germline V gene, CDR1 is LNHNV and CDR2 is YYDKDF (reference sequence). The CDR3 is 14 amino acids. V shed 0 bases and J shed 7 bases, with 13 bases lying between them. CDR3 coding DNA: TGTGCCACCAGCAGAGACTTAGGGGTTTGGGAGCAGTACTTC. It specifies CATSRDLGVWEQYF.

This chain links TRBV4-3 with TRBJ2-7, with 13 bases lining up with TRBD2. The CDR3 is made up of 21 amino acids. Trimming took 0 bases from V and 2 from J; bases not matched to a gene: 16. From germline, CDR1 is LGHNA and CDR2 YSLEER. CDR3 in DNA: TGCGCCAGCAGCCAAGATCGAGGGAGACCGATGACTAGCGGGAGGCCCTACGAGCAGTACTTC. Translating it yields CASSQDRGRPMTSGRPYEQYF.

CDR3 DNA sequence: TGTGCCAGCAGTTACGAACAGGGGAGAATAACCGGGGAGCTGTTTTTT. Protein product: CASSYEQGRITGELFF. This chain links TRBV6-5 with TRBJ2-2, with TRBD1 identical over 7 bases. The V segment lost 2 bases and the J segment 5 bases; nucleotides outside the gene matches: 8. Looked up from germline, CDR1 is MNHEY and CDR2 is SVGAGI. This CDR3 spans 16 amino acids.

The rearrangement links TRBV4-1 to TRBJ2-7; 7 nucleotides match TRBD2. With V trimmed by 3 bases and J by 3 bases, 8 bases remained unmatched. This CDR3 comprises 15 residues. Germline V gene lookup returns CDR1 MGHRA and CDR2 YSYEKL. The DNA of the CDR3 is TGCGCCAGCAGCCAGGGGCGCGGGAGTGTCTACGAGCAGTACTTC. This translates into CASSQGRGSVYEQYF.

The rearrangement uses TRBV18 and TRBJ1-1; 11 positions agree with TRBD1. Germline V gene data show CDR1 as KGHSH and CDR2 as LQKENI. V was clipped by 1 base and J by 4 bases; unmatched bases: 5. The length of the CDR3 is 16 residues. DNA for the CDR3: TGTGCCAGCTCACCACGGACAGGGGGCGCGTTCACTGAAGCTTTCTTT. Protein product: CASSPRTGGAFTEAFF.

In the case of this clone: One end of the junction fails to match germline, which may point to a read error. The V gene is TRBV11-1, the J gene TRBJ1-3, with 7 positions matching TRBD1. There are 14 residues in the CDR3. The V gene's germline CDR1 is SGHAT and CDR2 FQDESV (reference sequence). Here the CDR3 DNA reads TGTGCCAGCAGCCAGGGACAGTCTGGAAGCACCATATATTTT. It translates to CASSQGQSGSTIYF.

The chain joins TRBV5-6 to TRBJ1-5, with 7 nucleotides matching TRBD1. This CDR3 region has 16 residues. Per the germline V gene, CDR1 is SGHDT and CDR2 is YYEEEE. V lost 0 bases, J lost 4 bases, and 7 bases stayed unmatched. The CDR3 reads CASSLVRAGGNQPQHF. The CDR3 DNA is TGTGCCAGCAGCTTGGTCAGGGCAGGGGGAAATCAGCCCCAGCATTTT.

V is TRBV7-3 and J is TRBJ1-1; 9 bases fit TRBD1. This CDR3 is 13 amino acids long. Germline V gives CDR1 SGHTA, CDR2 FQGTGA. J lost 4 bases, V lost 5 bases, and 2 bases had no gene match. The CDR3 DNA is TGTGCCAGCAGCACGGACAGGGGCACTGAAGCTTTCTTT. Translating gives CASSTDRGTEAFF. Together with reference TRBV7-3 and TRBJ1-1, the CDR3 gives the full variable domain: GAGVSQTPSNKVTEKGKYVELRCDPISGHTALYWYRQSLGQGPEFLIYFQGTGAADDSGLPNDRFFAVRPEGSVSTLKIQRTERGDSAVYLCASSTDRGTEAFFGQGTRLTVV.

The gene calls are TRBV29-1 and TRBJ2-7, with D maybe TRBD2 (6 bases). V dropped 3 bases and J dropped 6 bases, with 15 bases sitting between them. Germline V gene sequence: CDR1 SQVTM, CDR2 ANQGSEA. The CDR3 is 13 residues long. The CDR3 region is CSVEVAAGPEQYF. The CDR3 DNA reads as TGCAGCGTTGAGGTAGCGGCTGGCCCCGAGCAGTACTTC.

CDR3 bases: TGTGCCATCAGTGAAAGGGTAGCGGATACGCAGTATTTT. It codes for CAISERVADTQYF. The chain recombines TRBV10-3 with TRBJ2-3; possibly TRBD2 for D (5 bases). The ends were cut back, 3 bases at V and 6 bases at J, with 10 bases in the middle. Germline loops: CDR1 ENHRY, CDR2 SYGVKD. CDR3 length: 13 residues.

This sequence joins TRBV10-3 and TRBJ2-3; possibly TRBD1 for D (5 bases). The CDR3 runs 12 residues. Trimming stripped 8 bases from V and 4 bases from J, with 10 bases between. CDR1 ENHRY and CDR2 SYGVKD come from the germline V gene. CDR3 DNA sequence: TGTGCCATCGCAAAGGGGTCAGATACGCAGTATTTT. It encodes CAIAKGSDTQYF.

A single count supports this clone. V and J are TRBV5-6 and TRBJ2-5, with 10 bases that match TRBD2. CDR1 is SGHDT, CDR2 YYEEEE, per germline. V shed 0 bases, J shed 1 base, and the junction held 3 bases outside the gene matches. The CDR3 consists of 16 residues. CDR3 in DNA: TGTGCCAGCAGCTTGGCCGCTAGCGGGAGCCAAGAGACCCAGTACTTC. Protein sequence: CASSLAASGSQETQYF.

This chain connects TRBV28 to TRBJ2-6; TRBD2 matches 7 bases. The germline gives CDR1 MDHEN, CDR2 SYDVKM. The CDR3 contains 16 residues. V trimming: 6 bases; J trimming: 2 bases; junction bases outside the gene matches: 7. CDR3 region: CASRVWGGAGANVLTF. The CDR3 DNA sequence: TGTGCCAGCAGAGTTTGGGGGGGGGCTGGGGCCAACGTCCTGACTTTC.

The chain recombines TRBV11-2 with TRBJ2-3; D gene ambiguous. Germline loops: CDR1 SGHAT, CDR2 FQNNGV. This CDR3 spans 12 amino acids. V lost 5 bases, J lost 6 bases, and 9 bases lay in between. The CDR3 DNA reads TGTGCCAGCAGCCCTCAGTTGGATACGCAGTATTTT. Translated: CASSPQLDTQYF.

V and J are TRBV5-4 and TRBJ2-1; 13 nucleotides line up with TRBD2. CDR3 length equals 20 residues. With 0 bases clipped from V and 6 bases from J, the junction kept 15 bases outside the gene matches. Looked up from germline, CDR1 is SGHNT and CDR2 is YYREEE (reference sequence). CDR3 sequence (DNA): TGTGCCAGCAGCTTGGCCACCTACCGACTAGCGGGAGGCTTGGTCAATGAGCAGTTCTTC. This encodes CASSLATYRLAGGLVNEQFF. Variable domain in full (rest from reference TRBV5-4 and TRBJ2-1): ETGVTQSPTHLIKTRGQQVTLRCSSQSGHNTVSWYQQALGQGPQFIFQYYREEENGRGNFPPRFSGLQFPNYSSELNVNALELDDSALYLCASSLATYRLAGGLVNEQFFGPGTRLTVL.

CDR3 amino acids: CASSLERREQYF. The CDR3 DNA sequence: TGTGCCAGCAGCTTGGAGAGGCGGGAGCAGTACTTC. The rearrangement links TRBV5-4 to TRBJ2-7; D ambiguous. The CDR3 contains 12 residues. The ends were cut back, 0 bases at V and 7 bases at J, with 8 bases in the middle. Germline CDR1 and CDR2: SGHNT and YYREEE (reference sequence).

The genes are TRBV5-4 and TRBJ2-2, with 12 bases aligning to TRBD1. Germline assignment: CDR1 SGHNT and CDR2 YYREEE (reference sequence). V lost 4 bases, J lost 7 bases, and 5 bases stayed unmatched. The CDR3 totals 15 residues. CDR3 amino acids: CASSPGTGGGGELFF. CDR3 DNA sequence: TGTGCCAGCAGCCCTGGGACAGGGGGCGGCGGGGAGCTGTTTTTT.

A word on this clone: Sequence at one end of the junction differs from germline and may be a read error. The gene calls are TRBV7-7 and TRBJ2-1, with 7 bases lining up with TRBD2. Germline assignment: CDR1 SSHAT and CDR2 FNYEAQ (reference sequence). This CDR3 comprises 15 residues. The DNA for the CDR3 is TGTGCTAGCAGCTCGAGAAGCGGGATTCGCAATGAGCAGTTCTTC. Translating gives CASSSRSGIRNEQFF.

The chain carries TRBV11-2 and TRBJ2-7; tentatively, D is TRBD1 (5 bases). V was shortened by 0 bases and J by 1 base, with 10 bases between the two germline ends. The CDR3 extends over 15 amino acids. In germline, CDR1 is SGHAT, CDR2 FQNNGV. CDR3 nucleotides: TGTGCCAGCAGCTTAGACAGGGAAGGGTCCTACGAGCAGTACTTC. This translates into CASSLDREGSYEQYF. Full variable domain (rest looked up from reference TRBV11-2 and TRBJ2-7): EAGVAQSPRYKIIEKRQSVAFWCNPISGHATLYWYQQILGQGPKLLIQFQNNGVVDDSQLPKDRFSAERLKGVDSTLKIQPAKLEDSAVYLCASSLDREGSYEQYFGPGTRLTVT.

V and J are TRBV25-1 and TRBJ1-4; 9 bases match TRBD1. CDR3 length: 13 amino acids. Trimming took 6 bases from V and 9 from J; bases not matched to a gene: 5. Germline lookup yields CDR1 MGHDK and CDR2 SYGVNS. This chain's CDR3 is CASRGQGRKKLFF. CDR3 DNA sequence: TGTGCCAGCAGGGGACAGGGCCGCAAAAAACTGTTTTTT.

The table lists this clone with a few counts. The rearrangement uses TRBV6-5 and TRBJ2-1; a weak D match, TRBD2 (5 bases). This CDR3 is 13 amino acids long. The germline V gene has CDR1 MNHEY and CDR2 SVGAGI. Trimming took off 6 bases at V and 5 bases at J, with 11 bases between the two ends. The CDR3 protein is CASRSDWDNEQFF. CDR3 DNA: TGTGCCAGCAGATCGGACTGGGACAATGAGCAGTTCTTC.

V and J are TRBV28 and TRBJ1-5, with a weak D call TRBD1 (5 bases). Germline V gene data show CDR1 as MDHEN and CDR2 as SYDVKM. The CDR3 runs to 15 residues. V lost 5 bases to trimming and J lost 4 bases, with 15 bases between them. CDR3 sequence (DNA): TGTGCCAGCAGTCCCCAACAGGTAGCAAATCAGCCCCAGCATTTT. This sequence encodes CASSPQQVANQPQHF.

CDR3 sequence (DNA): TGTGCCAGCAGCCCTCCCCCCCAGGGATCGGTGGGGAATGAGCAGTTCTTC. This gives the protein CASSPPPQGSVGNEQFF. V is TRBV21-1 and J is TRBJ2-1; TRBD1 is the table's D call and was not checked against the DNA. TRBV21-1 is a known pseudogene. CDR3 size: 17 residues.